Below, one TCR beta chain is given with its context. This specimen comes from a study of T cells in Graves' hyperthyroidism and ophthalmopathy. The overall study: At the time of initial diagnosis and before any treatment, peripheral blood was collected.

This CDR3 region has 18 residues. CDR1 is KGHDR and CDR2 is SFDVKD in the germline V gene. V shed 5 bases and J shed 4 bases, with 23 bases lying between them. Template material for amplifying TCR beta CDR3 regions consisted of RNA transcripts. First-round RT-PCR with HTBI primers amplified the TCR CDR3 region. Each CDR3 protein gets one entry after TCRdb re-called the multiplex PCR reads with MiXCR. The table lists about 52,000 distinct CDR3 sequences, approximately 52% of them singletons. Sequencing was performed on blood. The clonotype originates from a woman between 50 and 59 years old with Graves' ophthalmopathy. This chain connects TRBV24-1 to TRBJ2-1; possibly TRBD1 for D (6 bases). The CDR3 region has the DNA TGTGCCACCAGTGGGCAAATAACAGGGCCTGGAATTTACAATGAGCAGTTCTTC. It encodes CATSGQITGPGIYNEQFF.